Presented here are 21 T cell receptor beta chains from one specimen sequenced in a study of identical twins. A single record per CDR3 protein comes from TCRdb applying MiXCR to the 5' RACE reads. This sample has 1.5 million to 2 million distinct CDR3 sequences, with under 35% found just once. Input material: cord blood. The receptors derive from a newborn girl in good health.

This clonotype has a count of ten or more. V usage is TRBV5-1 and J usage is TRBJ2-7, with 8 bases matching TRBD1. This CDR3 is built from 14 residues. The germline CDR1 and CDR2 sequences are SGHRS and YFSETQ. V gave up 1 base and J gave up 6 bases; unmatched junction bases: 6. The CDR3 bases are TGCGCCAGCAGCTTGAGACAGGGGTCGGCCGAGCAGTACTTC. This codes for CASSLRQGSAEQYF.

Only a few counts were recorded for this clonotype. V and J are TRBV20-1 and TRBJ2-3; D gene ambiguous. This CDR3 contains 14 residues. Germline V gives CDR1 DFQATT, CDR2 SNEGSKA (reference sequence). Between the trimmed V and J ends, which lost 2 bases and 0 bases, there was a span of 9 bases. CDR3 DNA sequence: TGCAGTGCTAGATCGTGGGGTAGCACAGATACGCAGTATTTT. It yields the protein CSARSWGSTDTQYF.

V is TRBV27 and J is TRBJ1-2; D gene ambiguous. CDR3 length equals 13 residues. The ends were cut back, 5 bases at V and 6 bases at J, with 13 bases in the middle. Germline V gives CDR1 MNHEY, CDR2 SMNVEV (reference sequence). The CDR3 region is CASSPEIGNGYTF. The CDR3 coding sequence is TGTGCCAGCAGTCCCGAAATAGGGAATGGCTACACCTTC.

The gene calls are TRBV11-2 and TRBJ2-1, with 10 bases identical to TRBD1. The V and J ends lost 4 bases and 13 bases, in that order; junction bases with no gene match: 1. The CDR3 is made up of 11 amino acids. Germline V gene lookup returns CDR1 SGHAT and CDR2 FQNNGV. The CDR3 nucleotides are TGTGCCAGCAGCTCGACAGGGGGCCAGTTCTTC. It codes for CASSSTGGQFF.

This clonotype was recorded many times. The chain combines TRBV12-3 or TRBV12-4 with TRBJ1-2; a possible D gene is TRBD1 (5 bases). The V end was cut by 5 bases, the J end by 4 bases, with 11 bases between. The CDR3 runs to 13 residues. The CDR3 spells CASSTPQGYGYTF. The CDR3 DNA is TGTGCCAGCAGTACCCCCCAGGGCTATGGCTACACCTTC.

DNA of the CDR3: TGTGCCAGCAGTTTAGTGAAGGGCTTCTCCTACGAGCAGTACTTC. This encodes CASSLVKGFSYEQYF. This chain links TRBV27 with TRBJ2-7; D gene uncertain. The ends were cut back, 2 bases at V and 0 bases at J, with 11 bases in the middle. Germline V gene data show CDR1 as MNHEY and CDR2 as SMNVEV (reference sequence). The CDR3 length is 15 residues.

This clonotype has more than one count but fewer than ten. The CDR3 protein is CASCPGGAGQPQHF. Written as DNA, the CDR3 is TGTGCCAGCTGTCCCGGGGGGGCGGGTCAGCCCCAGCATTTT. The chain couples TRBV2 to TRBJ1-5; perhaps TRBD1 as D (6 bases). Germline V lookup: CDR1 SNHLY, CDR2 FYNNEI. The V end lost 8 bases, the J end lost 6 bases, and 17 bases lay between the germline ends. The CDR3 is 14 amino acids.

Comment on this clonotype: One end of the junction varies from germline; a read error may be responsible. This chain joins TRBV20-1 and TRBJ1-5; possibly TRBD1 for D (6 bases). The CDR3 is made up of 16 amino acids. Germline CDR1 and CDR2: DFQATT and SNEGSKA (reference sequence). CDR3 nucleotides: TGCGGTGCTAGAGGGGGAAGGGGGAGTAGCAATCAGCCCCAGCATTTT. Translating it yields CGARGGRGSSNQPQHF.

The chain employs TRBV4-2 and TRBJ2-3, with D perhaps given as TRBD1 or TRBD2 (5 bases each). This CDR3 contains 17 residues. CDR1 and CDR2 from the germline V gene are LGHNA and YNFKEQ. Trimming pared 3 bases from V and 4 bases from J, leaving 20 bases between. CDR3 in amino acids: CASSHQLTGTRADTQYF. CDR3 bases: TGTGCCAGCAGCCATCAACTCACCGGGACCCGAGCAGATACGCAGTATTTT.

This clonotype showed up just once. The chain couples TRBV5-1 to TRBJ2-1, with TRBD1 as a possible D gene (5 bases). V lost 4 bases to trimming and J lost 2 bases, with 19 bases between them. The CDR3 runs to 17 residues. Germline-derived CDR1 and CDR2 are SGHRS and YFSETQ. CDR3 amino acids: CASSPTLSTAPYNEQFF. CDR3 nucleotide sequence: TGCGCCAGCAGCCCTACCCTCTCGACAGCGCCCTACAATGAGCAGTTCTTC. The variable domain in full, completed from reference TRBV5-1 and TRBJ2-1, reads KAGVTQTPRYLIKTRGQQVTLSCSPISGHRSVSWYQQTPGQGLQFLFEYFSETQRNKGNFPGRFSGRQFSNSRSEMNVSTLELGDSALYLCASSPTLSTAPYNEQFFGPGTRLTVL.

The rearrangement joins TRBV19 to TRBJ2-6; possibly TRBD1 for D (5 bases). This CDR3 comprises 16 residues. Germline V gene sequence: CDR1 LNHDA, CDR2 SQIVND (reference sequence). The germline V and J ends were trimmed by 5 bases and 0 bases, with 11 bases remaining between them. CDR3 sequence: CASSLDSPSGANVLTF. CDR3 sequence (DNA): TGTGCCAGTAGTCTTGACAGCCCCTCTGGGGCCAACGTCCTGACTTTC.

The rearrangement links TRBV7-2 to TRBJ2-7, with D possibly matching TRBD2 (6 bases). The CDR3 has 17 amino acids. The germline V gene encodes CDR1 SGHTA and CDR2 FQGNSA. Trimming left V 5 bases short and J 1 base short, with 21 bases between. For the CDR3, the DNA is TGTGCCAGCAGCCTCTACGGGGGACTTGCTTTTTCCTACGAGCAGTACTTC. This codes for CASSLYGGLAFSYEQYF.

The rearrangement links TRBV12-5 to TRBJ2-5, with TRBD2 as a possible D gene (6 bases). The germline V gene has CDR1 LGHNT and CDR2 FRNRAP. V was cut by 6 bases and J by 11 bases, with 16 bases left in between. The CDR3 has 12 amino acids. As DNA, the CDR3 is TGTGCTAGTGGGGCGGGAACCAATGAGCAGTACTTC. This translates into CASGAGTNEQYF. The full variable domain, in which reference TRBV12-5 and TRBJ2-5 provide the parts outside the CDR3, is DARVTQTPRHKVTEMGQEVTMRCQPILGHNTVFWYRQTMMQGLELLAYFRNRAPLDDSGMPKDRFSAEMPDATLATLKIQPSEPRDSAVYFCASGAGTNEQYFGPGTRLLVL.

In its sample, this clonotype was seen a few times. This chain links TRBV11-2 with TRBJ1-2; D not certain. Germline V gene data show CDR1 as SGHAT and CDR2 as FQNNGV. V gave up 6 bases and J gave up 6 bases, with 11 bases separating them. CDR3 size: 12 residues. The CDR3 bases are TGTGCCAGCAGAGGAGGAGGGAATGGCTACACCTTC. This gives the protein CASRGGGNGYTF. The entire variable domain, with the rest obtained from reference TRBV11-2 and TRBJ1-2, is as follows: EAGVAQSPRYKIIEKRQSVAFWCNPISGHATLYWYQQILGQGPKLLIQFQNNGVVDDSQLPKDRFSAERLKGVDSTLKIQPAKLEDSAVYLCASRGGGNGYTFGSGTRLTVV.

This clonotype was counted a few times. The chain joins TRBV12-3 or TRBV12-4 to TRBJ1-5, with D hard to call. This CDR3 has 16 residues. V was cut by 3 bases and J by 3 bases, with 15 bases left in between. For the CDR3, the DNA is TGTGCCAGCAGTTTGGGCACACGAATCTCCAATCAGCCCCAGCATTTT. Its protein product is CASSLGTRISNQPQHF.

This clonotype was detected many times. The chain carries TRBV27 and TRBJ2-7, with 9 nucleotides matching TRBD1. V gave up 5 bases and J gave up 6 bases; unmatched junction bases: 8. CDR1 and CDR2 (germline): MNHEY, SMNVEV (reference sequence). The CDR3 sequence is 14 residues long. CDR3 region: CASSPYRGPIEQYF. The CDR3 bases are TGTGCCAGCAGTCCCTACAGGGGGCCGATCGAGCAGTACTTC.

The rearrangement links TRBV5-4 to TRBJ1-1, with a weak D call TRBD1 (6 bases). Germline CDR1 and CDR2: SGHNT and YYREEE (reference sequence). Trimming shortened V by 7 bases and J by 3 bases, and 16 bases separated the two germline ends. The CDR3 consists of 14 residues. The CDR3 coding sequence is TGTGCCAGCGCCCGTACAGGGAGGGACACTGAAGCTTTCTTT. Translated, it gives CASARTGRDTEAFF.

The chain carries TRBV5-1 and TRBJ2-5; D possibly uses TRBD1 or TRBD2 (5 bases each). This CDR3 contains 14 residues. Germline CDR1 reads SGHRS; CDR2 reads YFSETQ. The germline V and J ends were trimmed by 5 bases and 1 base, with 12 bases remaining between them. CDR3 amino acids: CASSRGRGQETQYF. As DNA, the CDR3 is TGCGCCAGCAGTCGGGGCCGGGGCCAAGAGACCCAGTACTTC.

This clonotype was recorded only once. The chain recombines TRBV4-1 with TRBJ2-7, with 9 bases lining up with TRBD1. Per the germline V gene, CDR1 is MGHRA and CDR2 is YSYEKL. The CDR3 sequence is 15 residues long. After removal of 2 bases from V and 2 bases from J, the junction contained 4 bases not matched to a gene. Written as DNA, the CDR3 is TGCGCCAGCAGCCAACCGGACAGGGGTACCTACGAGCAGTACTTC. Amino acid sequence: CASSQPDRGTYEQYF.

This clonotype was counted at least ten times. This chain uses TRBV20-1 with TRBJ1-4; no firm D call. V was shortened by 1 base and J by 0 bases, with 3 bases between the two germline ends. The CDR3 sequence is 13 residues long. The germline gives CDR1 DFQATT, CDR2 SNEGSKA (reference sequence). CDR3 in DNA: TGCAGTGCTAGAGCAGCAACTAATGAAAAACTGTTTTTT. Its protein product is CSARAATNEKLFF.

V is TRBV27 and J is TRBJ2-3; 12 bases agree with TRBD2. V was clipped by 3 bases and J by 6 bases; unmatched bases: 7. The CDR3 runs to 16 residues. Looked up from germline, CDR1 is MNHEY and CDR2 is SMNVEV (reference sequence). The CDR3 spells CASSFYPSGRADTQYF. CDR3 nucleotide sequence: TGTGCCAGCAGTTTCTACCCTAGCGGGAGGGCTGATACGCAGTATTTT.